Listed below are T cell receptor beta chains from one sample, sequenced in a study of blood T cells in healthy people across ages. TCRdb itself ran the 5' RACE reads through MiXCR, one entry per CDR3 protein. In the table there are about 1.4 million distinct CDR3 sequences, around 55% of which are singletons. Sequenced sample: blood. These receptors originate from a man aged 18 to 29 in good health. Both conserved end residues are part of each CDR3. A D gene is named only where the DNA matches it firmly. Expanded clones are given a class, and other clones once, few, many or no size at all.

. | TRBJ2-3 | . | TRBV10-3 | CAISESSGSTDTQYF | TGTGCCATCAGTGAGTCATCTGGGAGCACAGATACGCAGTATTTT
. | TRBJ2-7 | TRBD2 | TRBV15 | CATSSEAGANYEQYF | TGTGCCACCAGCAGTGAAGCGGGGGCGAACTACGAGCAGTACTTC
few | TRBJ2-5 | . | TRBV6-1 | CASSERAGWETQYF | TGTGCCAGCAGTGAAAGGGCAGGATGGGAGACCCAGTACTTC
. | TRBJ2-1 | . | TRBV5-1 | CASLPGDSSYNEQFF | TGCGCCAGCCTACCTGGGGACTCCTCCTACAATGAGCAGTTCTTC
few | TRBJ2-1 | . | TRBV29-1 | CSVEDYVWPQQRTNEQFF | TGCAGCGTTGAAGATTACGTCTGGCCCCAACAAAGGACCAATGAGCAGTTCTTC
. | TRBJ2-2 | . | TRBV24-1 | CATNKNTGELFF | TGTGCCACGAACAAGAACACCGGGGAGCTGTTTTTT
few | TRBJ2-3 | . | TRBV29-1 | CSVGRAHDTQYF | TGCAGCGTTGGACGGGCCCACGATACGCAGTATTTT
. | TRBJ2-6 | . | TRBV29-1 | CSVKRSGANVLTF | TGCAGCGTTAAACGCTCTGGGGCCAACGTCCTGACTTTC
. | TRBJ2-7 | TRBD1 | TRBV7-2 | CASSSRTGRNEQYF | TGTGCCAGCAGCTCACGGACAGGGAGGAACGAGCAGTACTTC
. | TRBJ2-2 | . | TRBV20-1 | CSARDLQETRITGELFF | TGCAGTGCTAGAGATCTCCAAGAGACCAGGATAACCGGGGAGCTGTTTTTT
. | TRBJ1-1 | . | TRBV6-2/TRBV6-3 | CASLDPMNTEAFF | TGTGCCAGCTTAGACCCCATGAACACTGAAGCTTTCTTT
. | TRBJ2-5 | . | TRBV11-2 | CASSLGSASYQETQYF | TGTGCCAGCAGCTTAGGTTCGGCGTCGTACCAAGAGACCCAGTACTTC
few | TRBJ1-2 | . | TRBV27 | CASRSGENYGYTF | TGTGCCAGCAGGTCAGGGGAGAACTATGGCTACACCTTC
. | TRBJ2-7 | . | TRBV6-6 | CASNGPGDGSSYEQYF | TGTGCCAGCAACGGACCGGGGGACGGAAGCTCCTACGAGCAGTACTTC
. | TRBJ1-5 | . | TRBV7-2 | CASSLEHLSLNQPQHF | TGTGCCAGCAGCTTAGAACACCTTTCTCTAAATCAGCCCCAGCATTTT
. | TRBJ1-1 | . | TRBV7-9 | CASSVQGDTEAFF | TGTGCCAGCAGCGTTCAGGGAGACACTGAAGCTTTCTTT
. | TRBJ2-7 | . | TRBV5-1 | CASSLFRDEQYF | TGCGCCAGCAGCTTGTTCCGGGACGAGCAGTACTTC
. | TRBJ2-6 | . | TRBV12-3/TRBV12-4 | CASSFLSWANVLTF | TGTGCCAGCAGTTTTCTTAGCTGGGCCAACGTCCTGACTTTC